This TCR beta chain emerged from a study of T cell changes during pregnancy in multiple sclerosis. This CDR3 is 15 amino acids long. Germline CDR1 reads WNHNN; CDR2 reads SYGVQD (reference sequence). Trimming cost V 2 bases and J 5 bases; bases outside gene matches: 6. The assay was immunoSEQ multiplex PCR, and TCRdb's table has in-frame clones only and misses some. The data hold under 60,000 clones, with around 94% observed a single time. Sequenced here: CD4+ T cells from peripheral blood mononuclear cells, sampled in the third trimester of pregnancy. The V and J genes are TRBV10-1 and TRBJ2-5; 9 bases map to TRBD1. The receptor's source is a female donor with multiple sclerosis, enrolled in a pregnancy study. CDR3 sequence: CASSEPGQGFETQYF. CDR3 sequence (DNA): TGCGCCAGCAGTGAGCCGGGACAGGGTTTCGAGACCCAGTACTTC.